This TCR beta chain was retrieved from a study of OX40 agonist ivuxolimab in advanced cancers. This CDR3 contains 18 residues. From germline, CDR1 is SGHAT and CDR2 FQNNGV. The ends lost 1 base at V and 0 bases at J; junction bases unmatched: 9. Patients with autoimmune history or systemic immunosuppression were excluded. The assay was immunoSEQ multiplex PCR, and TCRdb's table has in-frame clones only and misses some. The table has about 26,000 clones, about 74% seen once. The receptor was isolated from an adult with an advanced solid tumor such as melanoma, head and neck, liver or kidney cancer. Here the sequenced sample was CD4+ or CD8+ T cells sorted from blood, taken in a trial of the OX40 agonist ivuxolimab. V is TRBV11-2 and J is TRBJ1-3; 7 nucleotides agree with TRBD1. The CDR3 here is CASSLAGTAAFSGNTIYF. CDR3 nucleotide sequence: TGTGCCAGCAGCTTAGCGGGGACAGCGGCCTTCTCTGGAAACACCATATATTTT.